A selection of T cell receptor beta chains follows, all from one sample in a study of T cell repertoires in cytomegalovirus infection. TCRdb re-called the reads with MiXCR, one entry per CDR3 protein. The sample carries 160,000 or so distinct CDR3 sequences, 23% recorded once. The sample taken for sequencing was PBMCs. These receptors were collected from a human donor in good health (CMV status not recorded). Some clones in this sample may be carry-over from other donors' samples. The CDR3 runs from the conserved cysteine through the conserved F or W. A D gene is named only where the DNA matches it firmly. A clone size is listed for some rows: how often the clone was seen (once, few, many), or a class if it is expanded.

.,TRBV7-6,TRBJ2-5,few,TGTGCCAGCAGCCGTGGAACGAGGTACCAAGAGACCCAGTACTTC,CASSRGTRYQETQYF
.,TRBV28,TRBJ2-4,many,TGTGCCAGCAGCCTCCAAGACTTAGCCAAAAACATTCAGTACTTC,CASSLQDLAKNIQYF
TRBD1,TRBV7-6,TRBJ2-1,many,TGTGCCAGCAGCTCCAAAGGACAGGGGATGAATGAGCAGTTCTTC,CASSSKGQGMNEQFF
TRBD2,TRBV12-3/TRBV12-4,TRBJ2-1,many,TGTGCCAGCAGTTTCGGGACTAGCCCTTTAAATGAGCAGTTCTTC,CASSFGTSPLNEQFF
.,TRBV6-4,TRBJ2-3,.,TGTGCCAGCACCCAAAGGACTATCTCGGGGCTTTGGCCCACAGATACGCAGTATTTT,CASTQRTISGLWPTDTQYF
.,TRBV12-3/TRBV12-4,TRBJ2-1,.,TGTGCCAGCAGTTTACAGCCGCGGGAGCAGTTCTTC,CASSLQPREQFF
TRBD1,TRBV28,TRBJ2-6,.,TGTGCCAGCAGTTATAACACCGGGACAGCGATCTCTGGGGCCAACGTCCTGACTTTC,CASSYNTGTAISGANVLTF
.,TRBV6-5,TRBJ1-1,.,TGTGCCAGCAGACCTGCCACTGAAGCTTTCTTT,CASRPATEAFF
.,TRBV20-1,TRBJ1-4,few,TGCAGTGCTACGAGCCCCCCAGGGAAGGGAGAAAAACTGTTTTTT,CSATSPPGKGEKLFF
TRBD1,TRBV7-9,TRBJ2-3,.,TGTGCCAGCAGCCTCGTCCCGACCAGGCACAGGGGCACGCAGTATTTT,CASSLVPTRHRGTQYF
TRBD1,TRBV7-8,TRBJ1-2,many,TGTGCCAGCAGCTGGGGACAGGGGCGCGCGAGTGGCTACACCTTC,CASSWGQGRASGYTF
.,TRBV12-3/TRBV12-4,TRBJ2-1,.,TGTGCCAGCACCCTGAGAAATGAGCAGTTCTTC,CASTLRNEQFF
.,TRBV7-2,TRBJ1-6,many,TGTGCCAGCAGCTTAGGACACCAGAATTCACCCCTCCACTTT,CASSLGHQNSPLHF
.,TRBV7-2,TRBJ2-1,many,TGTGCCAGCAGCTTGGGGTCTAGGGTCGGTAATGAGCAGTTCTTC,CASSLGSRVGNEQFF
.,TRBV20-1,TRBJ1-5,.,TGCAGTGCTCCACACCCCACGGCAGGAAAGGTTTTCAATCAGCCCCAGCATTTT,CSAPHPTAGKVFNQPQHF
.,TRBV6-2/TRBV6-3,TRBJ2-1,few,TGTGCCAGCAGTTACCCCCCCAGTGAGCAGTTCTTC,CASSYPPSEQFF
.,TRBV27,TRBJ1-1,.,TGTGCCAGCAGTTTATCTGGGGTGAACACTGAAGCTTTCTTT,CASSLSGVNTEAFF
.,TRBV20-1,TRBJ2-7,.,TGCAGTGCTAGGGGGGGGGGGCCCTCCTACGAGCAGTACTTC,CSARGGGPSYEQYF
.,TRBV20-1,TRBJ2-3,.,TGCAGTGCTAGAGTCGCTCCTGGGGCAGATACGCAGTATTTT,CSARVAPGADTQYF
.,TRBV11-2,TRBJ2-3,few,TGTGCCAGCAGCACGAAGGGGTTGGATACGCAGTATTTT,CASSTKGLDTQYF
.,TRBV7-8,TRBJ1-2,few,TGTGCCAGCAGCTCCAGGAACTATGGCTACACCTTC,CASSSRNYGYTF
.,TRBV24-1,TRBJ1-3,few,TGTGCCACCAGCGACGACTCCGACTACTCTGGAAACACCATATATTTT,CATSDDSDYSGNTIYF
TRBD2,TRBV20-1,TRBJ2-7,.,TGCAGTGCTAGGGGACTATCCTACGAGCAGTACTTC,CSARGLSYEQYF
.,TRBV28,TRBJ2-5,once,TGTGCCAGCAGCACTGGAGTTTCAGAGACCCAGTACTTC,CASSTGVSETQYF
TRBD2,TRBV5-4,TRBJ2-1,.,TGTGCCAGCAGCCCTAGCGGGAGGGCCCTCAATGAGCAGTTCTTC,CASSPSGRALNEQFF
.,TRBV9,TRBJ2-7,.,TGTGCCAGCAGCCCCTCGATCGGCTCCTACGAGCAGTACTTC,CASSPSIGSYEQYF
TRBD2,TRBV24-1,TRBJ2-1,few,TGTGCCACTGGGACTAGCGCGACGCTACCTGAGCAGTTCTTC,CATGTSATLPEQFF
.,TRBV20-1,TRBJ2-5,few,TGCAGTGCCGGGCTTCCCGGAGCTCGAGAGACCCAGTACTTC,CSAGLPGARETQYF
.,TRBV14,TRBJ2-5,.,TGTGCCAGCAGCCAAGAGGGAACACCCTGGAGGTCTGGGGAGACCCAGTACTTC,CASSQEGTPWRSGETQYF
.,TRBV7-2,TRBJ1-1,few,TGTGCCAGCAGCCCCAACGGGGCCCCGGGGACTGAAGCTTTCTTT,CASSPNGAPGTEAFF
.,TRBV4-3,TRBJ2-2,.,TGCGCCAGCAGCCCGGATGGTGCCGGGGAGCTGTTTTTT,CASSPDGAGELFF
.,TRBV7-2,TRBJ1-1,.,TGTGCCAGCAGCTTATGGGGCGTTAACTCTGAAGCTTTCTTT,CASSLWGVNSEAFF
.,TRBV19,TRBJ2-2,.,TGTGCCAGTACCCGCACGACCATTAGCGGGAACACCGGGGAGCTGTTTTTT,CASTRTTISGNTGELFF
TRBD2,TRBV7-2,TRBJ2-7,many,TGTGCCAGCAGCTCGGGACTAGCGGAAACCTACGAGCAGTACTTC,CASSSGLAETYEQYF
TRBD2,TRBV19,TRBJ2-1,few,TGTGCCAGTACCCCCCGGGGGGACTCCTACAATGAGCAGTTCTTC,CASTPRGDSYNEQFF
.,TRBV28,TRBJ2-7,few,TGTGCCAGCAGCAGGGGCTTAGGTCCCTACGAGCAGTACTTC,CASSRGLGPYEQYF
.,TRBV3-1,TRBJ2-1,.,TGTGCCAGCAGCCAAGATCCGGGAGAGGATTCTAGGAATGAGCAGTTCTTC,CASSQDPGEDSRNEQFF
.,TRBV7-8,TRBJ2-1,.,TGTGCCAGCAGCATCGGAGGGCAGGGTCGGAGCTCCTACAATGAGCAGTTCTTC,CASSIGGQGRSSYNEQFF
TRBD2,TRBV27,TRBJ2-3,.,TGTGCCAGCAGTTTCCGCGGGACTAGCGGGGGAATAAACACAGATACGCAGTATTTT,CASSFRGTSGGINTDTQYF
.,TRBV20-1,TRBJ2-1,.,TGCAGTGCTAGAAGGGGTGTGGATGGGCCACAGTTCTTC,CSARRGVDGPQFF
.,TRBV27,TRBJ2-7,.,TGTGCCAGCAGTGACGCCGTTGGTGGGGGACGCTACGAGCAGTACTTC,CASSDAVGGGRYEQYF
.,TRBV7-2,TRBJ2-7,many,TGTGCCAGCAGCTTAGGGCTTTCCTCCTACGAGCAGTACTTC,CASSLGLSSYEQYF
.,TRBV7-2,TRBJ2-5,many,TGTGCCAGCAGCATCTATAGCGGTGAGACCCAGTACTTC,CASSIYSGETQYF